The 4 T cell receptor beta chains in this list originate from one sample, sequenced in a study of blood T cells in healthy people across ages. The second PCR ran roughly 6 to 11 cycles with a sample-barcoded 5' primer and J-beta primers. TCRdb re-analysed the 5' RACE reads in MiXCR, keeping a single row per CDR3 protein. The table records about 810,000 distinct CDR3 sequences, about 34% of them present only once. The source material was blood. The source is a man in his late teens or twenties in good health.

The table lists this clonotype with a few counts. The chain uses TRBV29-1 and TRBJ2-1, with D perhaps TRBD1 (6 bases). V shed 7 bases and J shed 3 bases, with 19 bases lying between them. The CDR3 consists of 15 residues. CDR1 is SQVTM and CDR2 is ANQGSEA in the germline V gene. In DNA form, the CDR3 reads TGCAGCGGAGACGTTACAGGGAGATTCTACAATGAGCAGTTCTTC. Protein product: CSGDVTGRFYNEQFF.

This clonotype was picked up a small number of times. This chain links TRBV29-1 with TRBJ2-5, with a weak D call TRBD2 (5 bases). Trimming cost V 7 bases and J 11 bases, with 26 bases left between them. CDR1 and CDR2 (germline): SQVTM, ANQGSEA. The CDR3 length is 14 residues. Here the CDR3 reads CSAIGGIYYNEQYF. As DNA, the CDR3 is TGCAGCGCAATCGGAGGAATTTACTATAATGAGCAGTACTTC. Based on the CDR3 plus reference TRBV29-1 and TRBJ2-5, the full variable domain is SAVISQKPSRDICQRGTSLTIQCQVDSQVTMMFWYRQQPGQSLTLIATANQGSEATYESGFVIDKFPISRPNLTFSTLTVSNMSPEDSSIYLCSAIGGIYYNEQYFGPGTRLLVL.

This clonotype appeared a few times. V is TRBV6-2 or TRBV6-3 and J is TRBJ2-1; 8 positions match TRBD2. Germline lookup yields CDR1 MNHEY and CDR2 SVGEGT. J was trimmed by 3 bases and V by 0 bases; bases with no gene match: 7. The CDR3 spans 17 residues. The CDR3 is CASSYSGSGGLYNEQFF. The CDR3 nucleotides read TGTGCCAGCAGTTACTCGGGCAGCGGGGGCCTCTACAATGAGCAGTTCTTC.

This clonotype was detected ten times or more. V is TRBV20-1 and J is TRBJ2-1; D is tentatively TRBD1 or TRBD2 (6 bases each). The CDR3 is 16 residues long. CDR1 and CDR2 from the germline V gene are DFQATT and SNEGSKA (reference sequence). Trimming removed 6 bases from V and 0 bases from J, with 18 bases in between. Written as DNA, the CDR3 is TGCAGTGCCGACGGGACGGGGGCCCTCTCCTACAATGAGCAGTTCTTC. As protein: CSADGTGALSYNEQFF.